This TCR beta chain was documented in a study of T-cell memory formation after mild COVID-19. General study points: Prior to infection, memory already included some responding clones, suggesting cross-reactive memory joined.

For this clonotype: Its antigen is currently unknown.

Germline V gene sequence: CDR1 MGHRA, CDR2 YSYEKL. This CDR3 is built from 15 residues. V shed 2 bases and J shed 6 bases, with 15 bases lying between them. TCR alpha and TCR beta cDNA libraries carrying sample barcodes and UMIs were produced by 5'RACE using constant-segment primers. TCRdb itself ran the 5' RACE reads through MiXCR, one entry per CDR3 protein. The data show approximately 260,000 distinct CDR3 sequences, around 16% seen once. The chain is built from TRBV4-1 and TRBJ2-3; D unclear. The receptor was isolated from a man aged 18 to 35 who had mild COVID-19 (a few samples of this study predate the infection). Cell type and time point are not known. Material: PBMCs or a T cell subset sorted from them (not recorded which). The DNA of the CDR3 is TGCGCCAGCAGCCAAACAGACCAAAAAGTCGATACGCAGTATTTT. Its protein is CASSQTDQKVDTQYF.